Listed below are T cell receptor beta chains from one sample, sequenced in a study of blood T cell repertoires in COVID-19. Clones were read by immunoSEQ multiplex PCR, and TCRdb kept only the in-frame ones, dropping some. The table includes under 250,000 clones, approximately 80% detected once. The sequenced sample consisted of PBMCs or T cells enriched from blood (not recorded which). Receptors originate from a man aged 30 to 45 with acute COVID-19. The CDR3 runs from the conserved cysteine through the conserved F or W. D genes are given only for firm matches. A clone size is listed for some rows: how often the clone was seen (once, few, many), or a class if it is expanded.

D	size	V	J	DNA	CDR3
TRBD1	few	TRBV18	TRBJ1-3	TGTGCCAGCTCTTGGCGGGACAGCCAGAGCTCTGGAAACACCATATATTTT	CASSWRDSQSSGNTIYF
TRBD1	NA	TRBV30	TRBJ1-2	TGTGCCTGGTTCCGGGACAGGGTAGTAAGAGGCTACACCTTC	CAWFRDRVVRGYTF
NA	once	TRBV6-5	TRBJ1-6	TGTGCCAGCAGGTGGGACTTGGGGGGTTCACCCCTCCACTTT	CASRWDLGGSPLHF
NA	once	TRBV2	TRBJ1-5	TGTGCCAGCAGTGATGCAGGGGTCGGCAATCAGCCCCAGCATTTT	CASSDAGVGNQPQHF
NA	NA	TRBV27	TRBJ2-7	TGTGCCAGCAGTTTATTTCCAGATTCCTACGAGCAGTACTTC	CASSLFPDSYEQYF
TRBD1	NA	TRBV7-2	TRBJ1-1	TGTGCCAGCAGCTTATTGACAGGGCCGACTGAAGCTTTCTTT	CASSLLTGPTEAFF
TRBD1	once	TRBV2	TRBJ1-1	TGTGCCAGCACCCAACAGGGGCAAACTGAAGCTTTCTTT	CASTQQGQTEAFF
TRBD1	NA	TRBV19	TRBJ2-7	TGTGCCAGTAGGACGGACAGGGTATCCTACGAGCAGTACTTC	CASRTDRVSYEQYF
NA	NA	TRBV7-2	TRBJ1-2	TGTGCCAGCAGCTTAAACAGGGTAACTAACTATGGCTACACCTTC	CASSLNRVTNYGYTF
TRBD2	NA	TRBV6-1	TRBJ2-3	TGTGCCAGCAGTGAATACGGTGGTAGCGGGGGAGCCGGAGATACGCAGTATTTT	CASSEYGGSGGAGDTQYF
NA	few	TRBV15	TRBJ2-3	TGTGCCACCAGCAGTGGCCCCCGCACCAGCACAGATACGCAGTATTTT	CATSSGPRTSTDTQYF
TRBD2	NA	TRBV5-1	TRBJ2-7	TGCGCCAGCAGCTCTGGGGGTAGGGCTAGCGGGGACTACGAGCAGTACTTC	CASSSGGRASGDYEQYF
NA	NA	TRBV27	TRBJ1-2	TGTGCCAGCAGTTCGGGCCCCGTCTGGGAGTTTCGGGGCTACACCTTC	CASSSGPVWEFRGYTF
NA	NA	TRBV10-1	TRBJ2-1	TGCGCCAGCAGCAGGGGTTGGGGTTATGAGCAGTTCTTC	CASSRGWGYEQFF
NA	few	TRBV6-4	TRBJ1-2	TGTGCCAGCAGACAGTTGGGGGGAGTCGGCTATGGCTACACCTTC	CASRQLGGVGYGYTF
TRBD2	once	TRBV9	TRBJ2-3	TGTGCCAGCAGCTTAACCCCGACTAGCGGGGGGGCCACAGATACGCAGTATTTT	CASSLTPTSGGATDTQYF
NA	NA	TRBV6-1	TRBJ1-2	TGTGCCAGCAGTGAAGGGACTGCTAACTATGGCTACACCTTC	CASSEGTANYGYTF
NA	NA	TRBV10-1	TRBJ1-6	TGCGCCAGCAGTGAGGGCAATTCACCCCTCCACTTT	CASSEGNSPLHF
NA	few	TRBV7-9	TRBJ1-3	TGTGCCAGCAGCCCCCTCGGGGGATTAACTGGAAACACCATATATTTT	CASSPLGGLTGNTIYF
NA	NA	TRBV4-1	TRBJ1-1	TGCGCCAGCAGTTACAGGGTGCCCACTGAAGCTTTCTTT	CASSYRVPTEAFF
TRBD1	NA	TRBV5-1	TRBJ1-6	TGCGCCAGCAGCTTCACAGGGGAGGATAATTCACCCCTCCACTTT	CASSFTGEDNSPLHF
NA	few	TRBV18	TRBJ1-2	TGTGCCAGCTCACGATCGACAGATTCCTATGGCTACACCTTC	CASSRSTDSYGYTF
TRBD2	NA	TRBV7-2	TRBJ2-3	TGTGCCAGCAGCTTAGTGGGCCTAAGCGGGGGGGCCACAGATACGCAGTATTTT	CASSLVGLSGGATDTQYF
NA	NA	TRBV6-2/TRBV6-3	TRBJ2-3	TGTGCCAGCAGTTCCCTCGGGGGGCTCACAGATACGCAGTATTTT	CASSSLGGLTDTQYF
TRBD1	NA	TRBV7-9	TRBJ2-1	TGTGCCAGCAGCCTGCTTAGGTTCGGGACAGGGTATAACAATGAGCAGTTCTTC	CASSLLRFGTGYNNEQFF
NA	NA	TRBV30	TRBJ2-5	TGTGCCTGGAGGGCGGGGGCCTCGTACCAAGAGACCCAGTACTTC	CAWRAGASYQETQYF
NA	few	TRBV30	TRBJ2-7	TGTGCCTGGGGAGGAGGGGGGGGATCCTACGAGCAGTACTTC	CAWGGGGGSYEQYF
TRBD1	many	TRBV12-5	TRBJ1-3	TGTGCTAGTGGTTTGGGACAGGGGGCGAGAGACACCATATATTTT	CASGLGQGARDTIYF
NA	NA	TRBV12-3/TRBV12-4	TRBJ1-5	TGTGCCAGCACCCGGGCGGGGAGCCAGCCCCAGCATTTT	CASTRAGSQPQHF
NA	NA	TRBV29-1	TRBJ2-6	TGCAGCGTCACTGTCTCTGGGGCCAACGTCCTGACTTTC	CSVTVSGANVLTF
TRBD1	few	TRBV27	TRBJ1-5	TGTGCCAGCAGTTTATCGGGACAGGGTATTTTACCCAATCAGCCCCAGCATTTT	CASSLSGQGILPNQPQHF
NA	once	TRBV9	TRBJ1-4	TGTGCCAGCAGCGAAAGGGGGGGCTATAGTGAAAAACTGTTTTTT	CASSERGGYSEKLFF
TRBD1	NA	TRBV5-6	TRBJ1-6	TGTGCCAGCAGCCTATGGACAGGTTTGACCTATAATTCACCCCTCCACTTT	CASSLWTGLTYNSPLHF
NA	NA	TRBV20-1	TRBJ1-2	TGCAGTGCTATCGTTGGAGACGGCTACACCTTC	CSAIVGDGYTF
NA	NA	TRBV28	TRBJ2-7	TGTGCCAGCATTAATCGAGGCTACGAGCAGTACTTC	CASINRGYEQYF
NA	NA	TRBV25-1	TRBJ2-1	TGTGCCAGCAGTGATAGACACTACAATGAGCAGTTCTTC	CASSDRHYNEQFF
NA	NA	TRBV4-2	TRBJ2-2	TGTGCCAGCCGGAGGGGTTCCGGGGAGCTGTTTTTT	CASRRGSGELFF
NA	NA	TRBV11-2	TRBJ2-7	TGTGCCAGCAGCCTTATGGGCCGTCTGAGCGAGCAGTACTTC	CASSLMGRLSEQYF
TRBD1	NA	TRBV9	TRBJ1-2	TGTGCCAGCAGCGTTGCCGGGACAGGGATGGACTATGGCTACACCTTC	CASSVAGTGMDYGYTF
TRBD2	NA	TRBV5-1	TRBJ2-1	TGCGCCAGCAGACTCACTAGCGGGGGGGCCGGCAATGAGCAGTTCTTC	CASRLTSGGAGNEQFF
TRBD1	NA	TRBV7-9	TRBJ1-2	TGTGCCAGCAGCTTAGGAGGAATAGGGACAGGTGGCTACACCTTC	CASSLGGIGTGGYTF